A selection of T cell receptor beta chains follows, all from one sample in a study of cytomegalovirus exposure and HLA in healthy donors. Generated by immunoSEQ multiplex PCR, the TCRdb table keeps only in-frame clones and is missing some. The repertoire includes 200,000 or so clones, about 90% of them detected once, and 2.5% to 3.5% sits in the top ten. Sequencing was performed on PBMCs. The receptors shown here come from a woman aged 18-30 years in good health and CMV-seronegative. Each CDR3 is given with its conserved first and last residue. The D gene is left open where the match is weak. The size of a clone is reported for some rows only, either as once, few or many, or as a class for expanded clones.

cdr3_nt cdr3_aa clone_size j_call v_call d_call
TGTGCCAGCAGCCAAGGAGGCGCCGGGACAGGGGGCGAAAAACTGTTTTTT CASSQGGAGTGGEKLFF once TRBJ1-4 TRBV4-2 TRBD1
TGTGCCAGCAGCTTAACTAGTATCAAAATTACCGGGGAGCTGTTTTTT CASSLTSIKITGELFF once TRBJ2-2 TRBV7-9 -
TGCGCCAGCAGCGCACAGGACAGGGGGCGAGAGACCCAGTACTTC CASSAQDRGRETQYF - TRBJ2-5 TRBV5-1 TRBD1
TGTGCCAGCAGTTACACAGATACGCAGTATTTT CASSYTDTQYF - TRBJ2-3 TRBV2 -
TGCGCCAGCAGCCAAGTATCGGCCGGGGAGCTGTTTTTT CASSQVSAGELFF few TRBJ2-2 TRBV4-1 -
TGTGCCAGCAGCCTTAGGACTAGCGGGAGTATCGGGGAGCTGTTTTTT CASSLRTSGSIGELFF - TRBJ2-2 TRBV9 TRBD2
TGTGCCAGCAGTTACTCTCGCAGCGGGGACGAGCAGTACTTC CASSYSRSGDEQYF - TRBJ2-7 TRBV6-5 TRBD2
TGTGCCAGCAGTTTAATCGGGGGAGCCGGGGCCAACGTCCTGACTTTC CASSLIGGAGANVLTF - TRBJ2-6 TRBV27 -
TGTGCCACCACCCGGACAGCTGGGGCCAACGTCCTGACTTTC CATTRTAGANVLTF - TRBJ2-6 TRBV28 -
TGTGCCAGCAGCTTCAAGGGAGGGAGAGGGCAAGAGACCCAGTACTTC CASSFKGGRGQETQYF - TRBJ2-5 TRBV5-4 TRBD2